This TCR beta chain is drawn from a study of resident and recirculating memory T cells in vitiligo. Produced via immunoSEQ multiplex PCR; TCRdb's table is partial and in-frame only. The profile shows 39,000 or so clones, around 90% of them singletons. This clone appeared a few times. The antigen is not known. The length of the CDR3 is 15 residues. The germline gives CDR1 MRHNA, CDR2 SNTAGT. V trimming: 6 bases; J trimming: 8 bases; junction bases outside the gene matches: 7. Findings of the study overall: No single dominant TCR clone appeared; lesion clonality varied.

Anyone treated within the previous three months was excluded. Material for sequencing was blood. The gene calls are TRBV6-4 and TRBJ2-1; 13 bases fit TRBD2. This receptor was identified in a male donor with vitiligo. The CDR3 here is CASRELAGGPDEQFF. The CDR3 DNA is TGTGCCAGCAGAGAACTAGCGGGGGGGCCGGATGAGCAGTTCTTC.